This T cell receptor beta chain was retrieved from a study of blood T cell repertoires in COVID-19 (dated by TCRdb to about 2020). About the investigation overall: The collaborator samples originated in the United States, Italy and Spain and spanned the acute and convalescent phases of COVID-19. The prospective study material was composed of cDNA or gDNA derived from T cells, B-cell-depleted T cells, or PBMCs. The dataset comprised deeply sampled blood TCRbeta repertoires from subjects exposed to, actively infected with, or recovered from COVID-19. A freely available public database, intended as a resource for researchers studying the immune response to SARS-CoV-2, is where the repertoires were released. Samples came from the ongoing ImmuneRACE study (first 160 participants) plus 1,254 subjects from 6 global collaborators. The sample metadata nearly always contained a de-identified subject ID, COVID-19 status, age in years and sex. Where available, HLA class I and class II types were obtained from metadata supplied by the sample provider rather than from assay-based typing.

The study at large found these results: How much clinical and demographic metadata was included differed by source and by participant, and the metadata was provided uncurated.

TCRbeta CDR3 regions were amplified from genomic DNA using the immunoSEQ Assay, a bias-controlled multiplex PCR. The published analysis was carried out like this. Nucleated cell counts per sample were estimated from amplification of reference gene primers within the assay. Sequence reads were collapsed and filtered to measure the absolute abundance of every unique TCRbeta CDR3 rearrangement. Productive Simpson clonality was computed per sample as the square root of Simpson's diversity index over productive rearrangements. Drawn from immuneACCESS, this table holds only the in-frame rearrangements with V and J called that TCRdb kept. Clones are partly lost; checked studies trace under half to an unresolved V gene and leave the rest unexplained. V, J and clone size reflect that table, while D and trimming were determined from the DNA. The sample contains 300,000 or so clones, nearly 90% of them found a single time. Around 5.9% of the sample comes from the top ten.

V lost 4 bases and J lost 0 bases; the stretch between them is 18 bases long. Its CDR3 holds 16 amino acids, cysteine through phenylalanine. The read is trimmed to its CDR3 DNA, 48 bases read in frame from base 1. CDR1 and CDR2 are read off the germline V gene as SQVTM and ANQGSEA. In the prospective study, participants were about 18 to 89 years old, resided in 24 geographic areas of the United States, and were enrolled through a virtual design. In the prospective study, participants were assigned to cohorts based on the clinical history participants reported in a screening survey and a study questionnaire. Recovered participants in ImmuneRACE Cohort 3 were defined by two consecutive negative NP/OP PCR tests, clearance by a healthcare professional, or resolution of symptoms. Each participant in the prospective study had whole blood, serum and a nasopharyngeal or oropharyngeal swab collected by mobile phlebotomists. Prospective study participants could optionally give additional blood draws and questionnaires over an approximately two-month period. Prospective study blood samples were shipped either frozen or at room temperature before DNA extraction.

As regards this clone: Its antigen remains unidentified. Base quality data are lacking; no much larger clone is found one base away.

The rearranged chain carries TRBV29-1 and TRBJ1-2; TRBD1 is a weak D gene call, 6 bases matching. Material: PBMCs or T cells enriched from blood (not recorded which). The receptor was derived from a woman aged 25 to 39 who had recovered from COVID-19. CDR3 protein: CSVVIKNRESNYGYTF. The DNA sequence is as follows: TGCAGCGTTGTCATCAAGAACAGGGAATCTAACTATGGCTACACCTTC.